The rows below give T cell receptor beta chains drawn from one sample of a study of graft-versus-host responses after intestinal transplantation. What these receptors recognize is not known. This table comes from immunoSEQ multiplex PCR, and its TCRdb copy is limited to in-frame clones, with some not included. The sample has 78,000 or so clones, around 87% seen once. The material was unstimulated CD8+ T cells sorted from spleen or lymph node cells, obtained before transplant. Source of these receptors: a human donor who was the organ donor for an intestinal transplant. Each CDR3 is given with its conserved first and last residue. The D gene is left open where the match is weak.

d_call j_call v_call cdr3_aa cdr3_nt
- TRBJ1-2 TRBV19 CASSMLSPQGTVVGYTF TGTGCCAGTAGTATGCTTTCCCCCCAGGGGACGGTTGTTGGCTACACCTTC
- TRBJ1-1 TRBV4-1 CASRPGKVLTRAEAFF TGCGCCAGCAGACCCGGAAAGGTCCTTACAAGGGCTGAAGCTTTCTTT
- TRBJ1-2 TRBV6-1 CASRSDRWAGYTF TGTGCCAGCAGATCCGACAGGTGGGCTGGCTACACCTTC
- TRBJ2-7 TRBV6-6 CASSYSQGGHEQYF TGTGCCAGCAGTTACTCCCAGGGGGGTCACGAGCAGTACTTC
TRBD1 TRBJ2-2 TRBV7-9 CASSDPGQGLTGELFF TGTGCCAGCAGCGATCCGGGACAGGGTTTAACCGGGGAGCTGTTTTTT
TRBD2 TRBJ2-7 TRBV5-1 CASSLNGGSSYEQYF TGCGCCAGCAGCTTAAACGGGGGGAGCTCCTACGAGCAGTACTTC
- TRBJ1-2 TRBV27 CASSPLGILYGYTF TGTGCCAGCAGTCCCTTAGGGATACTCTATGGCTACACCTTC
TRBD1 TRBJ2-3 TRBV6-1 CASRDRSYTDTQYF TGTGCCAGCAGGGACAGGAGCTACACAGATACGCAGTATTTT
- TRBJ2-5 TRBV7-3 CASSPYRTVEETQYF TGTGCCAGCAGCCCCTATAGGACAGTCGAAGAGACCCAGTACTTC
- TRBJ1-2 TRBV7-9 CASSFPGALEGYTF TGTGCCAGCAGCTTCCCCGGGGCCCTTGAGGGCTACACCTTC
TRBD1 TRBJ1-4 TRBV27 CASSPWTGFGEKLFF TGTGCCAGCAGTCCATGGACAGGGTTTGGTGAAAAACTGTTTTTT
- TRBJ2-7 TRBV29-1 CSVVLNYEQYF TGCAGCGTTGTACTCAACTACGAGCAGTACTTC